This T cell receptor (beta chain) comes out of a study of shared clonotypes between healthy human individuals. The naive CD8 population came from CD45RO-negative cells selected for CCR7, without terminally differentiated effector memory CD45RA+ cells. Donors were Caucasian adults residing in Nashville, Tennessee, USA. The CDR3 loop spans 15 amino acids. V dropped 4 bases and J dropped 1 base, with 13 bases sitting between them. Germline V gene lookup returns CDR1 SGDLS and CDR2 YYNGEE. The protocol was immunoSEQ multiplex PCR, while the TCRdb copy is restricted to in-frame clones and leaves out a portion. The sample lists 800,000 or so clones, roughly 96% occurring once. Overall study findings and caveats: Generation of non-shared clonotypes was less probable than generation of clonotypes shared by all four donors.

Concerning this clone: No antigen is known for it.

Sequencing was done on a sample of naive CD8+ T cells sorted from blood. The sequence came from a man aged 25 to 45 in good health. The chain carries TRBV9 and TRBJ2-3, with D perhaps assigned TRBD1 or TRBD2 (5 bases each). The CDR3: CASSPRLGGTDTQYF. The CDR3 DNA reads TGTGCCAGCAGCCCCCGGTTGGGGGGCACAGATACGCAGTATTTT.